Listed here are 30 T cell receptor beta chains from one sample, sequenced in a study of blood T cells in healthy people across ages. A J-beta primer mix and a sample-barcoded 5' primer were used in a second PCR of roughly 7 to 12 cycles. MiXCR, run by TCRdb on the 5' RACE reads, gives a single entry per CDR3 protein. The table shows about 1.1 million distinct CDR3 sequences, with 35% to 45% occurring only once. Sequenced: blood. These receptor sequences come from a man between 18 and 35 years old in good health.

A word on this clonotype: A much larger clone sits a single nucleotide away, making a read error possible. The genes are TRBV5-1 and TRBJ2-1, with TRBD2 matching over 9 bases. Germline V gives CDR1 SGHRS, CDR2 YFSETQ. V was pared by 2 bases and J by 6 bases, with 9 bases of the junction left unmatched. This CDR3 is 16 amino acids long. This CDR3 reads CASSLNAGGLGNEQFF. DNA of the CDR3: TGCGCCAGCAGCTTAAACGCGGGGGGGCTCGGCAATGAGCAGTTCTTC.

The chain combines TRBV15 with TRBJ1-1; D uncertain. Trimming took 1 base from V and 0 from J, leaving 9 bases between them. CDR3 length equals 15 residues. CDR1 LNHNV and CDR2 YYDKDF come from the germline V gene (reference sequence). CDR3 nucleotides: TGTGCCACCAGCAGAGTTCAGGCGATGAACACTGAAGCTTTCTTT. This gives the protein CATSRVQAMNTEAFF.

The chain uses TRBV12-5 and TRBJ2-1; D not resolved. The germline V and J ends were trimmed by 6 bases and 7 bases, with 10 bases remaining between them. CDR1 is LGHNT and CDR2 is FRNRAP in the germline V gene. The CDR3 runs to 12 residues. As DNA, the CDR3 is TGTGCTAGTGGACCATCCAGGAATGAGCAGTTCTTC. Translation: CASGPSRNEQFF.

V and J are TRBV6-5 and TRBJ1-2; D ambiguous. This CDR3 has 15 amino acids. Germline loops: CDR1 MNHEY, CDR2 SVGAGI. V was pared by 6 bases and J by 2 bases, with 16 bases between. CDR3 sequence reads: CASSPPDTYNYGYTF. As DNA, the CDR3 is TGTGCCAGCAGCCCCCCCGACACCTACAACTATGGCTACACCTTC.

The V gene is TRBV19, the J gene TRBJ2-2; 9 bases align to TRBD1. Germline-derived CDR1 and CDR2 are LNHDA and SQIVND (reference sequence). The CDR3 is made up of 16 amino acids. With V trimmed by 3 bases and J by 2 bases, 4 bases remained unmatched. In nucleotides, the CDR3 is TGTGCCAGTAGTATGGACAGGGGATCAAACACCGGGGAGCTGTTTTTT. Protein: CASSMDRGSNTGELFF.

A few counts support this clonotype. The chain is built from TRBV3-1 and TRBJ2-1; no firm D call. The CDR3 contains 11 residues. The germline V gene encodes CDR1 LGHDT and CDR2 YNNKEL (reference sequence). Trimming pared 3 bases from V and 6 bases from J, leaving 3 bases between. This CDR3 reads CASSQINEQFF. The CDR3 region has the DNA TGTGCCAGCAGCCAGATCAATGAGCAGTTCTTC.

This clonotype turned up a few times. V usage is TRBV7-9 and J usage is TRBJ2-3, with a possible D match to TRBD1 (6 bases). Germline V gives CDR1 SEHNR, CDR2 FQNEAQ (reference sequence). This CDR3 contains 16 residues. The ends were cut back, 5 bases at V and 3 bases at J, with 18 bases in the middle. In nucleotides, the CDR3 is TGTGCCAGCAGCCCTTTAGGGACAAAGGGGACAGATACGCAGTATTTT. It is translated as CASSPLGTKGTDTQYF. Combining the CDR3 with reference TRBV7-9 and TRBJ2-3 gives the whole variable domain DTGVSQNPRHKITKRGQNVTFRCDPISEHNRLYWYRQTLGQGPEFLTYFQNEAQLEKSRLLSDRFSAERPKGSFSTLEIQRTEQGDSAMYLCASSPLGTKGTDTQYFGPGTRLTVL.

This clonotype has a handful of counts. The rearrangement uses TRBV7-9 and TRBJ1-6; 9 nucleotides align to TRBD1. Germline V gives CDR1 SEHNR, CDR2 FQNEAQ (reference sequence). The CDR3 is 14 amino acids. V lost 1 base, J lost 11 bases, and 3 bases stayed unmatched. The CDR3 coding sequence is TGTGCCAGCAGCTTAGGGGACAGGGTTACACCCCTCCACTTT. It translates to CASSLGDRVTPLHF.

V and J are TRBV4-1 and TRBJ1-1; a possible D gene is TRBD1 (6 bases). The CDR3 has 15 amino acids. Trimming left V 1 base short and J 5 bases short, with 14 bases between. In germline, CDR1 is MGHRA, CDR2 YSYEKL. Here the CDR3 reads CASSQAKGVETEAFF. The CDR3 DNA reads TGCGCCAGCAGCCAAGCTAAGGGGGTGGAAACTGAAGCTTTCTTT.

This clonotype was observed a single time. This chain joins TRBV20-1 and TRBJ1-1, with D tentatively TRBD1 (5 bases). Looked up from germline, CDR1 is DFQATT and CDR2 is SNEGSKA (reference sequence). The CDR3 contains 12 residues. Deletions cut 2 bases from V and 9 bases from J, with 13 bases between. Here the CDR3 DNA reads TGCAGTGCTAGACTGGGGGGGGGGAAAGCTTTCTTT. It yields the protein CSARLGGGKAFF.

This clonotype was observed a few times. This sequence may be a read error, since a much larger clone differs from it by one base. The V call is TRBV5-1, the J call TRBJ2-5, with D uncertain. With the DNA end fitting TRBJ2-1 better, the J assignment may be wrong. CDR3 length: 11 amino acids. From germline, CDR1 is SGHRS and CDR2 YFSETQ. CDR3 region: CASSTQETQFF. The CDR3, as DNA: TGCGCCAGCAGCACACAAGAGACCCAGTTCTTC.

The V gene is TRBV6-2 or TRBV6-3, the J gene TRBJ1-2; D uncertain. Per germline, CDR1 MNHEY and CDR2 SVGEGT. The ends were cut back, 2 bases at V and 5 bases at J, with 6 bases in the middle. The CDR3 contains 12 residues. In nucleotides, the CDR3 is TGTGCCAGCAGTTACAGGACTTATGGCTACACCTTC. This encodes CASSYRTYGYTF.

The chain joins TRBV7-2 to TRBJ2-2; possible D gene TRBD2, 6 bases. CDR3 length equals 16 residues. V dropped 10 bases and J dropped 4 bases, with 22 bases sitting between them. Germline CDR1 is SGHTA and CDR2 is FQGNSA. The CDR3 sequence is CATSLRVRGITGELFF. CDR3 DNA sequence: TGTGCCACCTCCCTACGGGTACGGGGGATCACCGGGGAGCTGTTTTTT. Full variable domain (outside the CDR3, taken from reference TRBV7-2 and TRBJ2-2): GAGVSQSPSNKVTEKGKDVELRCDPISGHTALYWYRQSLGQGLEFLIYFQGNSAPDKSGLPSDRFSAERTGGSVSTLTIQRTQQEDSAVYLCATSLRVRGITGELFFGEGSRLTVL.

This chain joins TRBV12-3 or TRBV12-4 and TRBJ2-5; TRBD1 agrees at 7 bases. V was clipped by 3 bases and J by 11 bases; unmatched bases: 15. The CDR3 length is 15 residues. CDR3 amino acids: CASSFETGSYNEQYF. CDR3 coding DNA: TGTGCCAGCAGTTTCGAGACAGGGTCCTACAATGAGCAGTACTTC.

The chain links TRBV5-1 to TRBJ1-1; D is possibly TRBD1 (5 bases). Trimming took off 3 bases at V and 0 bases at J, with 12 bases between the two ends. The germline CDR1 and CDR2 sequences are SGHRS and YFSETQ. There are 15 residues in the CDR3. In DNA, the CDR3 is TGCGCCAGCAGCTGGGAAGGGGTAATGAACACTGAAGCTTTCTTT. Its translation is CASSWEGVMNTEAFF.

CDR3 sequence (DNA): TGTGCCAGCAGCCTTATCACAGGGGTAGGAGGAAACACCATATATTTT. This codes for CASSLITGVGGNTIYF. This chain links TRBV3-1 with TRBJ1-3, with 7 bases matching TRBD1. This CDR3 contains 16 residues. Germline values: CDR1 LGHDT, CDR2 YNNKEL (reference sequence). V shed 4 bases and J 4 bases; nucleotides not matched to a gene: 10. The full variable domain, in which reference TRBV3-1 and TRBJ1-3 provide the parts outside the CDR3, is DTAVSQTPKYLVTQMGNDKSIKCEQNLGHDTMYWYKQDSKKFLKIMFSYNNKELIINETVPNRFSPKSPDKAHLNLHINSLELGDSAVYFCASSLITGVGGNTIYFGEGSWLTVV.

Only a few counts were recorded for this clonotype. V and J are TRBV29-1 and TRBJ2-5; 7 positions agree with TRBD1. This CDR3 region has 12 residues. The V segment lost 6 bases and the J segment 8 bases; nucleotides outside the gene matches: 9. The germline V gene encodes CDR1 SQVTM and CDR2 ANQGSEA. The CDR3 region has the DNA TGCAGCGTAACACAGGGGACGAGTACCCAGTACTTC. This codes for CSVTQGTSTQYF.

The chain joins TRBV29-1 to TRBJ1-2; D is ambiguous. The CDR3 covers 11 residues. Trimming took 6 bases from V and 2 from J, leaving 7 bases between them. The germline V gene encodes CDR1 SQVTM and CDR2 ANQGSEA. The CDR3 reads CSVQRNYGYTF. CDR3 coding DNA: TGCAGCGTGCAGCGGAACTATGGCTACACCTTC. Combining the CDR3 with reference TRBV29-1 and TRBJ1-2 gives the whole variable domain SAVISQKPSRDICQRGTSLTIQCQVDSQVTMMFWYRQQPGQSLTLIATANQGSEATYESGFVIDKFPISRPNLTFSTLTVSNMSPEDSSIYLCSVQRNYGYTFGSGTRLTVV.

This clonotype was seen many times. This rearrangement joins TRBV12-3 or TRBV12-4 to TRBJ2-3; TRBD1 matches 7 bases. This CDR3 spans 14 amino acids. V lost 6 bases and J lost 1; bases outside the gene matches: 4. The CDR3 coding sequence is TGTGCCAGCAGCTTAACAGGGGGCACAGATACGCAGTATTTT. It translates to CASSLTGGTDTQYF.

The J gene is TRBJ1-1, the V gene TRBV28, with D unclear. The CDR3 sequence is 14 residues long. Per the germline V gene, CDR1 is MDHEN and CDR2 is SYDVKM. The V gene lost 3 bases and the J gene lost 0 bases, with 8 bases spanning the gap. CDR3 loop: CASSFSSMNTEAFF. As DNA, the CDR3 is TGTGCCAGCAGTTTTAGTAGCATGAACACTGAAGCTTTCTTT. The whole variable domain, remainder taken from reference TRBV28 and TRBJ1-1, is DVKVTQSSRYLVKRTGEKVFLECVQDMDHENMFWYRQDPGLGLRLIYFSYDVKMKEKGDIPEGYSVSREKKERFSLILESASTNQTSMYLCASSFSSMNTEAFFGQGTRLTVV.

The chain joins TRBV10-3 to TRBJ2-3; D tentatively fits TRBD1 or TRBD2 (5 bases each). CDR1 is ENHRY, CDR2 SYGVKD, per germline. The CDR3 extends over 13 amino acids. V lost 5 bases and J 4 bases, leaving 10 bases between the germline ends. CDR3 loop: CAISFRGPDTQYF. The CDR3 DNA follows: TGTGCCATCAGTTTCCGGGGCCCAGATACGCAGTATTTT.

The V gene is TRBV12-3 or TRBV12-4, the J gene TRBJ1-5; 8 bases are a match to TRBD1. The CDR3 runs 14 residues. The V segment lost 7 bases and the J segment 7 bases; nucleotides outside the gene matches: 9. CDR3 DNA: TGTGCCAGCACCTCGGACAGGGATGACCAGCCCCAGCATTTT. Translated, it gives CASTSDRDDQPQHF.

V and J are TRBV28 and TRBJ1-4; no reliable D call. Germline values: CDR1 MDHEN, CDR2 SYDVKM. The CDR3 spans 14 residues. Trimming cost V 5 bases and J 3 bases, with 10 bases left between them. Here the CDR3 DNA reads TGTGCCAGCAGTCAGCCCGTGGCTAATGAAAAACTGTTTTTT. It yields the protein CASSQPVANEKLFF. The variable domain in full, completed from reference TRBV28 and TRBJ1-4, reads DVKVTQSSRYLVKRTGEKVFLECVQDMDHENMFWYRQDPGLGLRLIYFSYDVKMKEKGDIPEGYSVSREKKERFSLILESASTNQTSMYLCASSQPVANEKLFFGSGTQLSVL.

The rearrangement uses TRBV14 and TRBJ2-7; D unclear. V lost 0 bases and J lost 6, with 15 bases in between. This CDR3 is 15 amino acids long. Germline V gene sequence: CDR1 SGHDN, CDR2 FVKESK. DNA of the CDR3: TGTGCCAGCAGCCAAGAGGCAGACCCATCGTCCGAGCAGTACTTC. Amino acid sequence: CASSQEADPSSEQYF. The variable domain in full, completed from reference TRBV14 and TRBJ2-7, reads EAGVTQFPSHSVIEKGQTVTLRCDPISGHDNLYWYRRVMGKEIKFLLHFVKESKQDESGMPNNRFLAERTGGTYSTLKVQPAELEDSGVYFCASSQEADPSSEQYFGPGTRLTVT.

This clonotype occurred a few times. The chain uses TRBV5-5 and TRBJ2-7, with D unresolved. Trimming took 2 bases from V and 0 from J, leaving 18 bases between them. This CDR3 has 17 residues. Germline V CDR1 and CDR2: SGHKS, YYEKEE (reference sequence). The DNA of the CDR3 is TGTGCCAGCAGCTTCGGGCCCGCAATACCGAGCTCCTACGAGCAGTACTTC. Its protein is CASSFGPAIPSSYEQYF.

The chain joins TRBV20-1 to TRBJ1-2; D is possibly TRBD1 (5 bases). The V end lost 6 bases, the J end lost 8 bases, and 19 bases lay between the germline ends. CDR1 and CDR2 from the germline V gene are DFQATT and SNEGSKA (reference sequence). The CDR3 sequence is 13 residues long. CDR3 in DNA: TGCAGTGCCGATGCAGAATCGGAGGGGGGCTACACCTTC. This translates into CSADAESEGGYTF.

This clonotype was counted only a few times. This chain links TRBV10-3 with TRBJ1-1; TRBD1 matches at 7 bases. Germline V gene sequence: CDR1 ENHRY, CDR2 SYGVKD. After removal of 10 bases from V and 1 base from J, the junction contained 6 bases not matched to a gene. The CDR3 has 13 residues. The CDR3 DNA reads TGTGCCAACCGACAGGGTGGGAACACTGAAGCTTTCTTT. It is translated as CANRQGGNTEAFF.

Concerning this clonotype itself: One junction end does not reproduce the germline sequence, and a read error may be involved. The V gene is TRBV2, the J gene TRBJ2-5; 8 bases align to TRBD2. TRBJ2-7 explains the end of the DNA better; the J call may be wrong. Germline CDR1 SNHLY, CDR2 FYNNEI. This CDR3 is 15 amino acids long. This CDR3 reads CVSSESGGGSYEQYF. CDR3 DNA: TGTGTCAGCAGTGAAAGCGGGGGCGGCTCCTACGAGCAGTACTTC.

V is TRBV9 and J is TRBJ1-1; 10 nucleotides match TRBD1. Germline-derived CDR1 and CDR2 are SGDLS and YYNGEE. CDR3 length: 14 residues. The V and J ends lost 0 bases and 8 bases, in that order; junction bases with no gene match: 4. In nucleotides, the CDR3 is TGTGCCAGCAGCGTAGACGGACAGGGGGGGGAAGCTTTCTTT. This translates into CASSVDGQGGEAFF.

This clonotype was counted between two and nine times. V and J are TRBV7-6 and TRBJ2-1; 7 nucleotides line up with TRBD2. The CDR3 length is 15 residues. After removal of 0 bases from V and 4 bases from J, the junction contained 3 bases not matched to a gene. The V gene's germline CDR1 is SGHVS and CDR2 FNYEAQ. This chain's CDR3 is CASSLAPSGYNEQFF. The DNA of the CDR3 is TGTGCCAGCAGCTTAGCTCCTAGCGGATACAATGAGCAGTTCTTC.